Presented here are 28 T cell receptor beta chains from one specimen sequenced in a study of T cell responses to AZD1222 COVID-19 vaccine (dated by TCRdb to the early 2020s). Per the publication, the time point label means: baseline before first vaccination. The library was made by the immunoSEQ multiplex PCR assay. Not all clones reach the TCRdb copy of this immuneACCESS table, which keeps in-frame sequences only. Checked studies attribute under half of the gap to unresolved V genes and leave the rest unexplained. This sample holds around 260,000 clones; over 90% were observed only once. The top ten hold around 0.5% of the sample. The specimen was peripheral blood, collected on day 0 of AZD1222 vaccination. The receptor source for this set is an adult in good health.

This chain joins TRBV19 and TRBJ1-6; no clear D. This CDR3 contains 13 residues. Germline CDR1 LNHDA, CDR2 SQIVND (reference sequence). Deletions cut 4 bases from V and 9 bases from J, with 10 bases between. This CDR3 reads CASSRIFTSPLHF. The CDR3 region has the DNA TGTGCCAGTAGTAGGATTTTTACTTCACCCCTCCACTTT.

V usage is TRBV28 and J usage is TRBJ2-5; no reliable D call. CDR1 and CDR2 from the germline V gene are MDHEN and SYDVKM. The V end lost 4 bases, the J end lost 1 base, and 4 bases lay between the germline ends. This CDR3 region has 12 residues. The CDR3 loop reads CASSSVQETQYF. The CDR3 bases are TGTGCCAGCAGTTCCGTCCAAGAGACCCAGTACTTC.

This sequence joins TRBV9 and TRBJ1-2; 10 bases fit TRBD1. Germline CDR1 SGDLS, CDR2 YYNGEE. The ends lost 2 bases at V and 7 bases at J; junction bases unmatched: 8. The CDR3 runs to 15 residues. DNA for the CDR3: TGTGCCAGCAGCGTCGACAGGGGGCCCGTCGGTGGCTACACCTTC. Amino acids: CASSVDRGPVGGYTF. The complete variable domain, with remaining parts taken from reference TRBV9 and TRBJ1-2, reads DSGVTQTPKHLITATGQRVTLRCSPRSGDLSVYWYQQSLDQGLQFLIQYYNGEERAKGNILERFSAQQFPDLHSELNLSSLELGDSALYFCASSVDRGPVGGYTFGSGTRLTVV.

The chain uses TRBV7-8 and TRBJ1-3; 8 nucleotides match TRBD1. CDR1 is SGHVS and CDR2 is FQNEAQ in the germline V gene. The CDR3 extends over 13 amino acids. Trimming cost V 5 bases and J 8 bases; bases outside gene matches: 5. CDR3 protein: CASSPDRGYTIYF. CDR3 nucleotides: TGTGCCAGCAGCCCCGACAGGGGTTACACCATATATTTT.

CDR3 residues: CASSVGQDTDTQYF. DNA of the CDR3: TGTGCCAGTAGTGTCGGGCAGGACACAGATACGCAGTATTTT. The chain links TRBV19 to TRBJ2-3; D is uncertain. Germline CDR1 is LNHDA and CDR2 is SQIVND (reference sequence). V was cut by 5 bases and J by 2 bases, with 11 bases left in between. The CDR3 is 14 residues long.

The V gene is TRBV27, the J gene TRBJ2-7, with unresolved D. In germline, CDR1 is MNHEY, CDR2 SMNVEV (reference sequence). Trimming shortened V by 0 bases and J by 11 bases, and 11 bases separated the two germline ends. The CDR3 extends over 12 amino acids. CDR3: CASSLSNGIEYF. The CDR3 DNA reads TGTGCCAGCAGTTTATCGAATGGCATAGAGTACTTC.

The V call is TRBV9, the J call TRBJ2-7, with 9 bases fitting TRBD2. The CDR3 is 16 amino acids. The trim removed 0 bases at V and 3 bases at J, leaving 7 bases unmatched. CDR1 and CDR2 (germline): SGDLS, YYNGEE. CDR3 DNA: TGTGCCAGCAGCGTAGGCACTAGCGGGTCATTCTACGAGCAGTACTTC. Protein sequence: CASSVGTSGSFYEQYF.

The genes are TRBV4-2 and TRBJ1-6; 7 positions match TRBD1. Germline V gene data show CDR1 as LGHNA and CDR2 as YNFKEQ. The V and J ends lost 1 base and 4 bases, in that order; junction bases with no gene match: 13. The CDR3 sequence is 19 residues long. This chain's CDR3 is CASSQVPGQRTTYNSPLHF. The CDR3 bases are TGTGCCAGCAGCCAAGTTCCGGGACAGAGGACTACATATAATTCACCCCTCCACTTT.

This rearrangement joins TRBV2 to TRBJ2-7; D is perhaps TRBD1 (6 bases). The germline V gene has CDR1 SNHLY and CDR2 FYNNEI. V dropped 5 bases and J dropped 7 bases, with 12 bases sitting between them. The length of the CDR3 is 12 residues. For the CDR3, the DNA is TGTGCCAGCAGTCCACAGGGTGTTGAGCAGTACTTC. It codes for CASSPQGVEQYF. The variable domain in full, with the rest retrieved from reference TRBV2 and TRBJ2-7, is EPEVTQTPSHQVTQMGQEVILRCVPISNHLYFYWYRQILGQKVEFLVSFYNNEISEKSEIFDDQFSVERPDGSNFTLKIRSTKLEDSAMYFCASSPQGVEQYFGPGTRLTVT.

This clone was recorded once. The gene calls are TRBV7-9 and TRBJ1-6; no clear D gene. V shed 2 bases and J shed 6 bases, with 2 bases lying between them. Germline CDR1 and CDR2: SEHNR and FQNEAQ (reference sequence). The CDR3 covers 12 residues. The CDR3 loop reads CASSLINSPLHF. CDR3 nucleotides: TGTGCCAGCAGCTTAATTAATTCACCCCTCCACTTT. Filled out from reference TRBV7-9 and TRBJ1-6, the complete variable domain reads DTGVSQNPRHKITKRGQNVTFRCDPISEHNRLYWYRQTLGQGPEFLTYFQNEAQLEKSRLLSDRFSAERPKGSFSTLEIQRTEQGDSAMYLCASSLINSPLHFGNGTRLTVT.

This clone was observed a single time. The chain couples TRBV5-4 to TRBJ2-5; 8 nucleotides agree with TRBD2. The ends lost 4 bases at V and 3 bases at J; junction bases unmatched: 5. CDR1 is SGHNT, CDR2 YYREEE, per germline (reference sequence). This CDR3 has 14 amino acids. CDR3 coding DNA: TGTGCCAGCAGCCCGGGGGGGAGCGAAGAGACCCAGTACTTC. Translated: CASSPGGSEETQYF.

The chain joins TRBV6-5 to TRBJ2-2, with D maybe TRBD1 (5 bases). This CDR3 spans 13 amino acids. The germline V gene has CDR1 MNHEY and CDR2 SVGAGI. Trimming took 8 bases from V and 4 from J, leaving 11 bases between them. The CDR3 reads CASVQGGTGELFF. CDR3 coding DNA: TGTGCCAGCGTCCAGGGCGGCACCGGGGAGCTGTTTTTT.

This chain uses TRBV19 with TRBJ1-1; 8 bases are a match to TRBD1. J gave up 2 bases and V 7 bases, and 9 bases lay outside the gene matches. From germline, CDR1 is LNHDA and CDR2 SQIVND (reference sequence). This CDR3 comprises 15 residues. CDR3 coding DNA: TGTGCCAGTACCCTCGGGGGGACAGGAAACACTGAAGCTTTCTTT. This gives the protein CASTLGGTGNTEAFF.

The chain joins TRBV28 to TRBJ2-4, with 7 bases identical to TRBD1. The germline V gene has CDR1 MDHEN and CDR2 SYDVKM. The CDR3 spans 17 residues. With V trimmed by 4 bases and J by 1 base, 10 bases remained unmatched. The CDR3: CASSSGSAGGAKNIQYF. The CDR3 nucleotides are TGTGCCAGCAGTTCCGGGTCGGCAGGGGGTGCCAAAAACATTCAGTACTTC. The complete variable domain, with remaining parts taken from reference TRBV28 and TRBJ2-4, reads DVKVTQSSRYLVKRTGEKVFLECVQDMDHENMFWYRQDPGLGLRLIYFSYDVKMKEKGDIPEGYSVSREKKERFSLILESASTNQTSMYLCASSSGSAGGAKNIQYFGAGTRLSVL.

The chain carries TRBV11-2 and TRBJ2-7, with D tentatively TRBD2 (6 bases). Germline V gene lookup returns CDR1 SGHAT and CDR2 FQNNGV. The CDR3 length is 14 residues. V was clipped by 5 bases and J by 0 bases, with 11 bases between them. CDR3 region: CASSGSGLSYEQYF. The CDR3 DNA follows: TGTGCCAGCAGCGGAAGCGGGCTCTCCTACGAGCAGTACTTC.

The V gene is TRBV19, the J gene TRBJ1-6, with TRBD1 identical over 7 bases. This CDR3 region has 14 residues. Germline V gene data show CDR1 as LNHDA and CDR2 as SQIVND (reference sequence). Losses at the gene ends were 5 bases for V and 9 bases for J; bases not matched to a gene: 7. CDR3 protein: CASSWDSRSSPLHF. The CDR3, as DNA: TGTGCCAGTAGTTGGGACAGTCGGAGTTCACCCCTCCACTTT.

This clone showed up just once. The V and J genes are TRBV28 and TRBJ1-1, with 8 bases lining up with TRBD1. This CDR3 comprises 13 residues. V shed 6 bases and J 0 bases; nucleotides not matched to a gene: 0. CDR1 and CDR2 (germline): MDHEN, SYDVKM. The CDR3 region is CASRGQVNTEAFF. CDR3 sequence (DNA): TGTGCCAGCAGGGGACAGGTGAACACTGAAGCTTTCTTT.

This clone was found once. CDR3 sequence reads: CASSPSLGNTEAFF. The CDR3 nucleotides read TGTGCCAGCAGCCCGAGTCTGGGGAACACTGAAGCTTTCTTT. This chain joins TRBV3-1 (or the pseudogene TRBV3-2) and TRBJ1-1, with no clear D. CDR3 length: 14 residues. From germline, CDR1 is LGHDT and CDR2 YNNKEL (reference sequence). Deletions cut 4 bases from V and 1 base from J, with 10 bases between.

This chain connects TRBV4-3 to TRBJ1-1; possibly TRBD1 for D (5 bases). V was cut by 0 bases and J by 4 bases, with 9 bases left in between. Germline V gene lookup returns CDR1 LGHNA and CDR2 YSLEER. This CDR3 is built from 14 residues. CDR3 in amino acids: CASSQETGTTEAFF. CDR3 DNA: TGCGCCAGCAGCCAAGAAACCGGGACCACTGAAGCTTTCTTT.

The chain links TRBV20-1 to TRBJ2-1; 10 nucleotides agree with TRBD2. The V and J ends lost 3 bases and 7 bases, in that order; junction bases with no gene match: 12. This CDR3 has 16 residues. Germline V gene data show CDR1 as DFQATT and CDR2 as SNEGSKA (reference sequence). This chain's CDR3 is CSASVVAGGRWNEQFF. CDR3 coding DNA: TGCAGTGCTAGTGTAGTAGCGGGGGGTCGATGGAATGAGCAGTTCTTC.

The V and J genes are TRBV27 and TRBJ2-7; D not resolved. Per the germline V gene, CDR1 is MNHEY and CDR2 is SMNVEV (reference sequence). V was clipped by 6 bases and J by 7 bases, with 16 bases between them. The CDR3 loop spans 13 amino acids. CDR3 DNA: TGTGCCAGCAGCCGCCCCCGGGCCGGTGAGCAGTACTTC. This sequence encodes CASSRPRAGEQYF.

The genes are TRBV4-1 and TRBJ2-1, with 8 bases that match TRBD1. This CDR3 has 17 residues. J was trimmed by 6 bases and V by 4 bases; bases with no gene match: 14. CDR1 is MGHRA and CDR2 is YSYEKL in the germline V gene. The CDR3 protein is CASSLLPWDRPINEQFF. CDR3 nucleotides: TGCGCCAGCAGCCTATTGCCTTGGGACAGGCCGATCAATGAGCAGTTCTTC.

This rearrangement joins TRBV7-9 to TRBJ1-1; 7 nucleotides agree with TRBD1. The junction had 9 bases not matched to a gene; V was cut back by 5 bases and J by 6 bases. The CDR3 totals 14 residues. Germline CDR1 and CDR2: SEHNR and FQNEAQ (reference sequence). The CDR3 spells CASSLSAGTAEAFF. CDR3 bases: TGTGCCAGCAGCCTTAGCGCAGGGACAGCTGAAGCTTTCTTT.

This clone was recorded only once. V usage is TRBV7-9 and J usage is TRBJ2-1, with a weak D call TRBD2 (6 bases). Germline V lookup: CDR1 SEHNR, CDR2 FQNEAQ (reference sequence). The CDR3 runs to 15 residues. V was trimmed by 4 bases and J by 2 bases, leaving 12 bases between them. The chain's CDR3 is CASSYWDFAYNEQFF. The DNA for the CDR3 is TGTGCCAGCAGCTACTGGGACTTCGCCTACAATGAGCAGTTCTTC.

The rearrangement uses TRBV20-1 and TRBJ1-1; 9 nucleotides align to TRBD1. V shed 5 bases and J 12 bases; nucleotides not matched to a gene: 4. This CDR3 spans 10 amino acids. In germline, CDR1 is DFQATT, CDR2 SNEGSKA (reference sequence). The CDR3 loop reads CSAWDRVTFF. The CDR3 DNA reads TGCAGTGCTTGGGACAGGGTAACTTTCTTT.

This chain links TRBV5-6 with TRBJ2-1, with 11 bases that match TRBD2. The germline V gene encodes CDR1 SGHDT and CDR2 YYEEEE. The CDR3 is 15 residues long. V dropped 4 bases and J dropped 5; count of bases not matched to a gene: 5. CDR3 amino acids: CASSTGLAENNEQFF. The CDR3, as DNA: TGTGCCAGCAGCACGGGACTAGCGGAGAACAATGAGCAGTTCTTC.

The genes are TRBV5-6 and TRBJ1-2; no clear D. V shed 0 bases and J shed 3 bases, with 3 bases lying between them. This CDR3 has 12 residues. The V gene's germline CDR1 is SGHDT and CDR2 YYEEEE. As DNA, the CDR3 is TGTGCCAGCAGCTTGGCTGACTATGGCTACACCTTC. It specifies CASSLADYGYTF.

The V and J genes are TRBV3-1 (or the pseudogene TRBV3-2) and TRBJ1-5; tentative D call: TRBD1 (6 bases). CDR1 LGHDT and CDR2 YNNKEL come from the germline V gene (reference sequence). Trimming shortened V by 3 bases and J by 2 bases, and 11 bases separated the two germline ends. The CDR3 consists of 15 residues. The CDR3 bases are TGTGCCAGCAGCCAGGGGGGGGCGGGCAATCAGCCCCAGCATTTT. This translates into CASSQGGAGNQPQHF.